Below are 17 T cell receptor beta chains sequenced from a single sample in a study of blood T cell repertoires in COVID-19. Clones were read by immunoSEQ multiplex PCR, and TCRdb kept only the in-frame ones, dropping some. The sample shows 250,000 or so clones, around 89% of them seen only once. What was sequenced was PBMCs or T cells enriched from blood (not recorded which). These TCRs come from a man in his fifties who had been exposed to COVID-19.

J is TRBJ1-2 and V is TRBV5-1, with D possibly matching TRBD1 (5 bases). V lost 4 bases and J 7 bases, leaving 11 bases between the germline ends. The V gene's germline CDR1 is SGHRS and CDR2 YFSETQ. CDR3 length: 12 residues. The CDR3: CASSPQGRGYTF. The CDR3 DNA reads TGCGCCAGCAGCCCCCAGGGTCGTGGCTACACCTTC.

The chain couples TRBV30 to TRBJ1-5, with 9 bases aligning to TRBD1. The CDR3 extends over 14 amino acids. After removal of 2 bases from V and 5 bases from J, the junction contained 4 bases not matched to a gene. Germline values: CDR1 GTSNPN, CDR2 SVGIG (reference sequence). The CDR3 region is CAWSSQGADQPQHF. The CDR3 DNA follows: TGTGCCTGGAGTTCACAGGGGGCGGATCAGCCCCAGCATTTT. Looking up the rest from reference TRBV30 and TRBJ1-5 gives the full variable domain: SQTIHQWPATLVQPVGSPLSLECTVEGTSNPNLYWYRQAAGRGLQLLFYSVGIGQISSEVPQNLSASRPQDRQFILSSKKLLLSDSGFYLCAWSSQGADQPQHFGDGTRLSIL.

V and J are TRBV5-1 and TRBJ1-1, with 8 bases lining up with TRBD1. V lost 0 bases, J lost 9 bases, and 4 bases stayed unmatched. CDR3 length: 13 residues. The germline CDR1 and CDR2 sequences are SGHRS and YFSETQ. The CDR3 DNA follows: TGCGCCAGCAGCTTGGCCGCAGGGGGCAAAGCTTTCTTT. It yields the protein CASSLAAGGKAFF. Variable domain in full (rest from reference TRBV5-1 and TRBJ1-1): KAGVTQTPRYLIKTRGQQVTLSCSPISGHRSVSWYQQTPGQGLQFLFEYFSETQRNKGNFPGRFSGRQFSNSRSEMNVSTLELGDSALYLCASSLAAGGKAFFGQGTRLTVV.

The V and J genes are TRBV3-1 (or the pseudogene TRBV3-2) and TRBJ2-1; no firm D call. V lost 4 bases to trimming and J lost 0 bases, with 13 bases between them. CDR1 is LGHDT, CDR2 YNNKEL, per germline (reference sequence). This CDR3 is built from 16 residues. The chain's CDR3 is CASSPLPGSSYNEQFF. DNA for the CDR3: TGTGCCAGCAGCCCCCTTCCGGGTAGCTCCTACAATGAGCAGTTCTTC.

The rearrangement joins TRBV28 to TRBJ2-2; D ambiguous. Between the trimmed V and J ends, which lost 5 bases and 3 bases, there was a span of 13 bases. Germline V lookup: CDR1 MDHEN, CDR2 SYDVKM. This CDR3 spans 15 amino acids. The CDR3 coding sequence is TGTGCCAGCAGTCAAATCCGAGTCGACACCGGGGAGCTGTTTTTT. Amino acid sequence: CASSQIRVDTGELFF.

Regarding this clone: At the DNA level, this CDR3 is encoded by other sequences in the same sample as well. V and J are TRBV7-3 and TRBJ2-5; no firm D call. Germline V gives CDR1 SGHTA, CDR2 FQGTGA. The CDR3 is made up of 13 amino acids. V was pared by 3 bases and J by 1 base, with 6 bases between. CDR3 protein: CASSLTLQETQYF. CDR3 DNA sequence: TGTGCCAGCAGCTTGACTCTCCAAGAGACCCAGTACTTC.

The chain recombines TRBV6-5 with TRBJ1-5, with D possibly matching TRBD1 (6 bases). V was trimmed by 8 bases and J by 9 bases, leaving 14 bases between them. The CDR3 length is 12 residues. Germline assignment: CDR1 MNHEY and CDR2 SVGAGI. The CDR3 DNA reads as TGTGCCAGCGGCCCCGCGGGGGCGCCCCAGCATTTT. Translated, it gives CASGPAGAPQHF.

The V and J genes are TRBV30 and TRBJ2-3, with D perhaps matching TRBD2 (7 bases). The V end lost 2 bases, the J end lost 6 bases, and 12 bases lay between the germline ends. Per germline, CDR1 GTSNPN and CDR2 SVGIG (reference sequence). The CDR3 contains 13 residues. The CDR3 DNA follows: TGTGCCTGGAGTTTGGGGGGGGCGGATACGCAGTATTTT. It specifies CAWSLGGADTQYF.

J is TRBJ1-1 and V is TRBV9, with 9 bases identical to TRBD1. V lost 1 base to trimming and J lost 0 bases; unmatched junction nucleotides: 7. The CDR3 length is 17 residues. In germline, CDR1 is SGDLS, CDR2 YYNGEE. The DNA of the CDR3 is TGTGCCAGCAGCGTAAGTCGAGGACAGGGGATGAACACTGAAGCTTTCTTT. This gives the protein CASSVSRGQGMNTEAFF.

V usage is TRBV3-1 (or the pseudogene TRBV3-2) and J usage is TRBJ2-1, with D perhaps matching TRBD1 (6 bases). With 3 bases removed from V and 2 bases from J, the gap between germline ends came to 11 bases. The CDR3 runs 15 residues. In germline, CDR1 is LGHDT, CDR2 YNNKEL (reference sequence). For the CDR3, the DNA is TGTGCCAGCAGCCAGGACGGGACAACCTACAATGAGCAGTTCTTC. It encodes CASSQDGTTYNEQFF.

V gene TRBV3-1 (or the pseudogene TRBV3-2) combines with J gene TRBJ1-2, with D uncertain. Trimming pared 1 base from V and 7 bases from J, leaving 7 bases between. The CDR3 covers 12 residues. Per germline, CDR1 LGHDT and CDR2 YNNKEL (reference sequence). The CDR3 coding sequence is TGTGCCAGCAGCCAAGGACATCTTGGCTACACCTTC. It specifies CASSQGHLGYTF.

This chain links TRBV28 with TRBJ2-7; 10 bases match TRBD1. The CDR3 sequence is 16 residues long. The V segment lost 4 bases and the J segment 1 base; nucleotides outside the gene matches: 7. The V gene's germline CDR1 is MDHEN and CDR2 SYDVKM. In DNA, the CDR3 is TGTGCCAGCAGTTCCCCGGGACAGGGGCCGTCCTACGAGCAGTACTTC. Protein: CASSSPGQGPSYEQYF.

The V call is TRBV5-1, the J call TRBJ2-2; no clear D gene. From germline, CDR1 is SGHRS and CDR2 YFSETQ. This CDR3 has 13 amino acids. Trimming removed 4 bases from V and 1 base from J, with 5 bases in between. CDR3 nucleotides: TGCGCCAGCAGCGCGGAGAACACCGGGGAGCTGTTTTTT. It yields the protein CASSAENTGELFF.

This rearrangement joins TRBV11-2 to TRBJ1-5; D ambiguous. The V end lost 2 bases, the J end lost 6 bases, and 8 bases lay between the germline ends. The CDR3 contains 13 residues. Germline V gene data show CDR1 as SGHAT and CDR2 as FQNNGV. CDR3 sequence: CASSLNRGQPQHF. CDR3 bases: TGTGCCAGCAGCTTAAACCGCGGTCAGCCCCAGCATTTT.

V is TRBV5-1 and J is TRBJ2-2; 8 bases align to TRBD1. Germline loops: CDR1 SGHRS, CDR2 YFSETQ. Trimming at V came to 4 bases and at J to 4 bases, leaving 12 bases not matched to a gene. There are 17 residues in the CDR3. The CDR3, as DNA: TGCGCCAGCAGCCCTAATGTCGGACAGGGTGCCACCGGGGAGCTGTTTTTT. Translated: CASSPNVGQGATGELFF.

DNA of the CDR3: TGTGCCAGTAGTGGATCCGGGACAGTTTTCTTTAGGAACACTGAAGCTTTCTTT. It encodes CASSGSGTVFFRNTEAFF. V usage is TRBV19 and J usage is TRBJ1-1, with 7 bases aligning to TRBD1. The ends lost 5 bases at V and 1 base at J; junction bases unmatched: 16. There are 18 residues in the CDR3. Per the germline V gene, CDR1 is LNHDA and CDR2 is SQIVND (reference sequence).

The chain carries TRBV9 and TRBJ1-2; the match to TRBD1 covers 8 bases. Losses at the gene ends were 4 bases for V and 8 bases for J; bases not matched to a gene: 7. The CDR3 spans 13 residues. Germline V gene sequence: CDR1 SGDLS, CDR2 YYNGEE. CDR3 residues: CASSPGQGWGYTF. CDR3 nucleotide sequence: TGTGCCAGCAGCCCCGGACAGGGATGGGGCTACACCTTC.